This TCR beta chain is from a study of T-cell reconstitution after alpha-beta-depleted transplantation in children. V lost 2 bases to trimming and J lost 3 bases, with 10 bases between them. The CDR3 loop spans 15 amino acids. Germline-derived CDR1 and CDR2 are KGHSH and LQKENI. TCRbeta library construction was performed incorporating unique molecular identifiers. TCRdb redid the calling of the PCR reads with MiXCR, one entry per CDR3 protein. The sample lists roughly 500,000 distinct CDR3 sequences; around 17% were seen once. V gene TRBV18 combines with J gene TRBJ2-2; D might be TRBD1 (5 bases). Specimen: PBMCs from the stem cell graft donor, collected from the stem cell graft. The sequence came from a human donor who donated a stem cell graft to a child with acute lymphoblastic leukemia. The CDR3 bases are TGTGCCAGCTCACCAACAGGCCGATACACCGGGGAGCTGTTTTTT. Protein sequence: CASSPTGRYTGELFF. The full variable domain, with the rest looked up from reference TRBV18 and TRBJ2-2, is NAGVMQNPRHLVRRRGQEARLRCSPMKGHSHVYWYRQLPEEGLKFMVYLQKENIIDESGMPKERFSAEFPKEGPSILRIQQVVRGDSAAYFCASSPTGRYTGELFFGEGSRLTVL.